One sample yielded the 8 T cell receptor beta chains listed below, sequenced in a study of blood T cell repertoires in COVID-19. Measured with immunoSEQ multiplex PCR; TCRdb has only the in-frame clones, and not every one. The repertoire holds about 42,000 clones, with around 90% as singletons. The specimen was peripheral blood. Every receptor here comes from a human donor in a cohort sampled during active COVID-19.

This clone was observed a single time. The rearrangement joins TRBV5-6 to TRBJ1-2; D uncertain. This CDR3 has 13 residues. Germline loops: CDR1 SGHDT, CDR2 YYEEEE. Trimming took 6 bases from V and 4 from J, leaving 13 bases between them. CDR3 bases: TGTGCCAGCACCCTTGCAGGCATCTATGGCTACACCTTC. Amino acids: CASTLAGIYGYTF.

This chain uses TRBV19 with TRBJ2-1; 8 bases fit TRBD2. The germline CDR1 and CDR2 sequences are LNHDA and SQIVND (reference sequence). CDR3 length equals 18 residues. Trimming removed 3 bases from V and 1 base from J; junction bases left unmatched: 11. CDR3: CASSIGGSSGGSYNEQFF. The CDR3 bases are TGTGCCAGTAGTATTGGGGGATCGAGCGGGGGATCCTACAATGAGCAGTTCTTC. Drawing the rest from reference TRBV19 and TRBJ2-1, the complete variable domain is DGGITQSPKYLFRKEGQNVTLSCEQNLNHDAMYWYRQDPGQGLRLIYYSQIVNDFQKGDIAEGYSVSREKKESFPLTVTSAQKNPTAFYLCASSIGGSSGGSYNEQFFGPGTRLTVL.

For the CDR3, the DNA is TGTGCCAGCAGCGCTACCCCTTCCTACGAGCAGTACTTC. It yields the protein CASSATPSYEQYF. The chain recombines TRBV2 with TRBJ2-7, with D unclear. This CDR3 spans 13 amino acids. Per the germline V gene, CDR1 is SNHLY and CDR2 is FYNNEI. V shed 6 bases and J shed 1 base, with 10 bases lying between them. Full variable domain (rest looked up from reference TRBV2 and TRBJ2-7): EPEVTQTPSHQVTQMGQEVILRCVPISNHLYFYWYRQILGQKVEFLVSFYNNEISEKSEIFDDQFSVERPDGSNFTLKIRSTKLEDSAMYFCASSATPSYEQYFGPGTRLTVT.

This chain links TRBV18 with TRBJ2-2, with D unresolved. The CDR3 runs 16 residues. Trimming took 1 base from V and 0 from J, leaving 9 bases between them. Germline CDR1 reads KGHSH; CDR2 reads LQKENI. CDR3 in amino acids: CASSPLSGANTGELFF. In DNA, the CDR3 is TGTGCCAGCTCACCACTTTCAGGCGCGAACACCGGGGAGCTGTTTTTT.

This clone has only a few counts. The chain recombines TRBV7-2 with TRBJ1-4; the match to TRBD1 covers 8 bases. Germline CDR1 and CDR2: SGHTA and FQGNSA. Germline trimming cut 0 bases from V and 13 bases from J; bases unmatched to any gene: 10. CDR3 length: 15 residues. The CDR3 DNA follows: TGTGCCAGCAGCTTAGCGAAGGCAGGGGGCGGCGGACTGTTTTTT. Protein sequence: CASSLAKAGGGGLFF. The whole variable domain, remainder taken from reference TRBV7-2 and TRBJ1-4, is GAGVSQSPSNKVTEKGKDVELRCDPISGHTALYWYRQSLGQGLEFLIYFQGNSAPDKSGLPSDRFSAERTGGSVSTLTIQRTQQEDSAVYLCASSLAKAGGGGLFFGSGTQLSVL.

The chain uses TRBV11-2 and TRBJ1-5; no definite D call. V lost 1 base and J lost 4, with 5 bases in between. CDR1 SGHAT and CDR2 FQNNGV come from the germline V gene. The CDR3 extends over 13 amino acids. CDR3: CASSLVTNQPQHF. Here the CDR3 DNA reads TGTGCCAGCAGCTTAGTAACTAATCAGCCCCAGCATTTT.

J is TRBJ2-2 and V is TRBV10-3; D is perhaps TRBD1 (6 bases). The CDR3 consists of 18 residues. V gave up 2 bases and J gave up 1 base, with 17 bases separating them. CDR1 and CDR2 (germline): ENHRY, SYGVKD. The CDR3 spells CAISEQAGARVNTGELFF. The CDR3 coding sequence is TGTGCCATCAGTGAGCAGGCAGGGGCCCGTGTGAACACCGGGGAGCTGTTTTTT.

The chain employs TRBV5-6 and TRBJ2-7; maybe TRBD2 (6 bases). Trimming shortened V by 3 bases and J by 3 bases, and 13 bases separated the two germline ends. The germline V gene has CDR1 SGHDT and CDR2 YYEEEE. The CDR3 has 14 residues. The CDR3 DNA follows: TGTGCCAGCAGCTGGGGTCCGGGAGTCTACGAGCAGTACTTC. Translation gives CASSWGPGVYEQYF. The full variable domain, rest sourced from reference TRBV5-6 and TRBJ2-7, is DAGVTQSPTHLIKTRGQQVTLRCSPKSGHDTVSWYQQALGQGPQFIFQYYEEEERQRGNFPDRFSGHQFPNYSSELNVNALLLGDSALYLCASSWGPGVYEQYFGPGTRLTVT.